This TCR beta chain was documented in a study of patients and donors after allogeneic stem cell transplantation. This clonotype was counted between two and nine times. Germline CDR1 MNHNS, CDR2 SASEGT. V shed 4 bases and J 3 bases; nucleotides not matched to a gene: 6. The CDR3 sequence is 15 residues long. TCRdb analysed the RT-PCR reads with MiXCR anew, one entry per CDR3 protein. The sample has hundreds of thousands of distinct CDR3 sequences, roughly 13% seen once. The origin of this receptor is a human donor who was either an allogeneic HSCT recipient or a stem cell or donor lymphocyte infusion donor (not recorded which). It is not recorded whose cells these are; they may come from a transplant donor. What was sequenced was blood, either unsorted or a sorted T cell fraction (not recorded which). V and J are TRBV6-1 and TRBJ1-3; TRBD1 matches at 7 bases. The CDR3 DNA reads TGTGCCAGCAGTGGACGACAGGGAGGTGGAAACACCATATATTTT. Residues: CASSGRQGGGNTIYF.